A selection of T cell receptor beta chains follows, all from one sample in a study of long-term antiretroviral therapy in people with HIV. Generated by immunoSEQ multiplex PCR, the TCRdb table keeps only in-frame clones and is missing some. The sample comprises about 18,000 clones, around 91% of which are singletons, and approximately 10% rests with the top ten. Sequencing was performed on unsorted PBMCs, taken 3 years after starting antiretroviral therapy. The receptors here all came from a man aged 45-60 years with HIV. The CDR3 runs from the conserved cysteine through the conserved F or W. D genes are given only for firm matches. Clone size is shown for a subset of rows, as once, few, many or a class of expanded clone.

V	D	size	J	length	CDR3	DNA
TRBV10-1	.	.	TRBJ2-7	14	CASSPGGVVYEQYF	TGCGCCAGCAGTCCTGGAGGGGTAGTCTACGAGCAGTACTTC
TRBV18	.	.	TRBJ1-1	15	CASSPNSDSSTEAFF	TGTGCCAGCTCACCTAACAGCGACAGCAGTACTGAAGCTTTCTTT
TRBV11-2	.	once	TRBJ2-7	13	CASSRLGIVEQYF	TGTGCCAGCAGCCGGCTGGGGATTGTCGAGCAGTACTTC
TRBV2	.	once	TRBJ1-4	15	CASSPVPTGREKLFF	TGTGCCAGCTCGCCAGTTCCGACGGGTAGGGAAAAACTGTTTTTT
TRBV29-1	TRBD2	.	TRBJ2-1	16	CSVVPTSGGVVGEQFF	TGCAGCGTTGTACCGACTAGCGGGGGGGTGGTGGGTGAGCAGTTCTTC
TRBV4-3	.	.	TRBJ1-1	14	CASSRIRGGTEAFF	TGCGCCAGCAGCCGAATTCGGGGGGGCACTGAAGCTTTCTTT
TRBV13	TRBD2	.	TRBJ2-1	15	CASSLELAGAGEQFF	TGTGCCAGCAGCTTAGAACTAGCGGGGGCCGGAGAGCAGTTCTTC
TRBV30	.	.	TRBJ1-4	13	CAWSVRGGEKLFF	TGTGCCTGGAGTGTACGGGGGGGTGAAAAACTGTTTTTT
TRBV7-7	.	.	TRBJ1-5	17	CASRKTQGRAQRVPQHF	TGTGCCAGCAGAAAGACGCAGGGTCGAGCTCAAAGGGTGCCCCAGCATTTT
TRBV5-1	.	.	TRBJ1-1	16	CASAEGTHNMNTEAFF	TGCGCCAGCGCGGAAGGGACACACAACATGAACACTGAAGCTTTCTTT
TRBV5-1	TRBD2	.	TRBJ2-7	15	CASSLGLAGPYEQYF	TGCGCCAGCAGCTTGGGACTAGCGGGGCCCTACGAGCAGTACTTC
TRBV4-1	TRBD1	.	TRBJ2-7	16	CASSQEGGTGANEQYF	TGCGCCAGCAGCCAAGAGGGGGGGACAGGGGCAAACGAGCAGTACTTC
TRBV28	.	.	TRBJ1-4	14	CASRGEGLNEKLFF	TGTGCCAGCAGAGGGGAAGGTCTTAATGAAAAACTGTTTTTT
TRBV6-5	TRBD1	.	TRBJ2-7	14	CASRTGAAYREQYF	TGTGCCAGCAGAACAGGGGCGGCCTACAGGGAGCAGTACTTC
TRBV6-5	TRBD2	.	TRBJ2-3	13	CASRTLAGDTQYF	TGTGCCAGCAGAACTCTAGCGGGAGATACGCAGTATTTT
TRBV6-1	TRBD1	.	TRBJ2-3	14	CASSRTGELDTQYF	TGTGCCAGCAGCCGGACAGGGGAATTAGATACGCAGTATTTT
TRBV30	.	.	TRBJ2-3	12	CAWSPRRDTQYF	TGTGCCTGGAGCCCCCGTCGGGATACGCAGTATTTT
TRBV19	.	once	TRBJ2-2	14	CATRWRQEGGELFF	TGTGCCACCCGGTGGAGGCAGGAGGGCGGGGAGCTGTTTTTT
TRBV21-1	.	few	TRBJ1-2	11	CASTIAYGYTF	TGTGCCAGCACGATCGCCTATGGCTACACCTTC
TRBV6-1	.	.	TRBJ1-1	14	CASISGHSNTEAFF	TGTGCCAGCATTTCGGGACATTCGAACACTGAAGCTTTCTTT
TRBV6-5	.	.	TRBJ1-5	14	CASSYTGSNQPQHF	TGTGCCAGCAGTTACACGGGGAGCAATCAGCCCCAGCATTTT
TRBV5-1	TRBD1	.	TRBJ1-3	15	CASTPGTVSGNTIYF	TGCGCCAGCACCCCGGGGACAGTCTCTGGAAACACCATATATTTT